The 26 T cell receptor beta chains below all came from one sample that was sequenced in a study of shared clonotypes between healthy human individuals. Only in-frame clones appear in the TCRdb table, and some are missing; sequencing was by immunoSEQ multiplex PCR. The data show about 1,500,000 clones, approximately 96% seen once. The sequenced material came from naive CD4+ T cells sorted from blood. As for subset: CD45RA+ positively selected. The receptors come from a man aged 25-40 years in good health.

The chain couples TRBV29-1 to TRBJ2-3; 9 bases are shared with TRBD2. The CDR3 has 13 amino acids. V lost 7 bases and J lost 3; bases outside the gene matches: 5. Germline CDR1 SQVTM, CDR2 ANQGSEA. CDR3 loop: CSAGSGRTDTQYF. CDR3 DNA sequence: TGCAGCGCCGGGAGCGGGAGGACAGATACGCAGTATTTT.

This rearrangement joins TRBV2 to TRBJ2-5; D is perhaps TRBD1 or TRBD2 (5 bases each). V was cut by 4 bases and J by 2 bases, with 14 bases left in between. Germline loops: CDR1 SNHLY, CDR2 FYNNEI. The CDR3 extends over 15 amino acids. DNA for the CDR3: TGTGCCAGCAGTGGTTTCGGGACGTCACAAGAGACCCAGTACTTC. Translated, it gives CASSGFGTSQETQYF.

The chain carries TRBV10-2 and TRBJ2-4; D unresolved. Per the germline V gene, CDR1 is WSHSY and CDR2 is SAAADI. V gave up 2 bases and J gave up 3 bases, with 8 bases separating them. The CDR3 is made up of 14 amino acids. CDR3 DNA sequence: TGCGCCAGCAGTGAGGATGGGGTCAAAAACATTCAGTACTTC. Translating it yields CASSEDGVKNIQYF.

This chain connects TRBV2 to TRBJ2-7; D is possibly TRBD1 (5 bases). Trimming left V 2 bases short and J 11 bases short, with 10 bases between. This CDR3 comprises 11 residues. The V gene's germline CDR1 is SNHLY and CDR2 FYNNEI. CDR3 in DNA: TGTGCCAGCAGTGAAAGCAGGGTAGAGTACTTC. The encoded protein is CASSESRVEYF.

V and J are TRBV5-1 and TRBJ2-1; TRBD2 matches 8 bases. The CDR3 has 15 residues. Trimming at V came to 7 bases and at J to 5 bases, leaving 11 bases not matched to a gene. Germline loops: CDR1 SGHRS, CDR2 YFSETQ. CDR3 bases: TGCGCCAGCGGGGAAGTTTCGGGAGGGGACAATGAGCAGTTCTTC. It is translated as CASGEVSGGDNEQFF.

This chain links TRBV28 with TRBJ1-5; 7 bases agree with TRBD1. The CDR3 covers 14 residues. The ends lost 6 bases at V and 4 bases at J; junction bases unmatched: 6. The germline CDR1 and CDR2 sequences are MDHEN and SYDVKM. The CDR3 DNA follows: TGTGCCAGCAGCTGGACAGGAAAAAATCAGCCCCAGCATTTT. It encodes CASSWTGKNQPQHF.

CDR3 sequence: CASSPRTGITYNEQFF. CDR3 bases: TGTGCCAGCAGCCCCCGGACAGGGATTACCTACAATGAGCAGTTCTTC. This sequence joins TRBV7-3 and TRBJ2-1, with TRBD1 matching over 8 bases. The CDR3 covers 16 residues. Germline V CDR1 and CDR2: SGHTA, FQGTGA. After removal of 5 bases from V and 2 bases from J, the junction contained 8 bases not matched to a gene.

This rearrangement joins TRBV19 to TRBJ2-1, with TRBD2 matching over 10 bases. V was clipped by 4 bases and J by 2 bases; unmatched bases: 2. This CDR3 is 15 amino acids long. CDR1 LNHDA and CDR2 SQIVND come from the germline V gene (reference sequence). In nucleotides, the CDR3 is TGTGCCAGTAGTAGGACTAGCGGAGCCTACAATGAGCAGTTCTTC. Residues: CASSRTSGAYNEQFF.

The chain is built from TRBV28 and TRBJ1-2, with D maybe TRBD1 (6 bases). The CDR3 has 15 amino acids. Germline assignment: CDR1 MDHEN and CDR2 SYDVKM. Trimming cost V 1 base and J 6 bases, with 15 bases left between them. The chain's CDR3 is CASSLSGQPQDGYTF. In DNA, the CDR3 is TGTGCCAGCAGTTTATCAGGACAGCCCCAGGATGGCTACACCTTC.

The rearrangement links TRBV11-2 to TRBJ2-5; 11 positions agree with TRBD1. The CDR3 sequence is 16 residues long. Germline trimming cut 5 bases from V and 5 bases from J; bases unmatched to any gene: 10. Germline CDR1 reads SGHAT; CDR2 reads FQNNGV. CDR3 residues: CASSLRDRGIRETQYF. CDR3 nucleotides: TGTGCCAGCAGCCTCCGGGACAGGGGGATCAGGGAGACCCAGTACTTC.

This sequence joins TRBV15 and TRBJ2-6; D remains ambiguous. The V and J ends lost 0 bases and 4 bases respectively, with 10 bases between them. The CDR3 is 16 amino acids. Germline CDR1 reads LNHNV; CDR2 reads YYDKDF (reference sequence). The CDR3 is CATSRDLGNGANVLTF. DNA of the CDR3: TGTGCCACCAGCAGAGATCTTGGGAACGGGGCCAACGTCCTGACTTTC.

This clone was recorded once. The chain combines TRBV4-1 with TRBJ1-5, with D possibly TRBD1 on 5 matching bases. The CDR3 is made up of 15 amino acids. Per the germline V gene, CDR1 is MGHRA and CDR2 is YSYEKL. The germline V and J ends were trimmed by 4 bases and 3 bases, with 13 bases remaining between them. This CDR3 is CASSPSGGFNQPQHF. The CDR3 nucleotides are TGCGCCAGCAGCCCAAGCGGGGGGTTCAATCAGCCCCAGCATTTT.

The CDR3 here is CASSPRAGLAKNIQYF. CDR3 bases: TGTGCCAGCTCACCACGCGCGGGACTAGCCAAAAACATTCAGTACTTC. The V gene is TRBV18, the J gene TRBJ2-4; maybe TRBD2 (6 bases). The CDR3 has 16 residues. Germline assignment: CDR1 KGHSH and CDR2 LQKENI. V lost 1 base and J 0 bases, leaving 10 bases between the germline ends.

V gene TRBV20-1 combines with J gene TRBJ2-7; maybe TRBD2 (6 bases). Germline V CDR1 and CDR2: DFQATT, SNEGSKA (reference sequence). CDR3 length: 11 residues. The V and J ends lost 3 bases and 5 bases respectively, with 8 bases between them. CDR3 sequence reads: CSASAGHEQYF. In DNA, the CDR3 is TGCAGTGCTAGCGCGGGACACGAGCAGTACTTC.

The chain employs TRBV20-1 and TRBJ2-5; D gene uncertain. Trimming took 5 bases from V and 3 from J, leaving 4 bases between them. The CDR3 is made up of 10 amino acids. The V gene's germline CDR1 is DFQATT and CDR2 SNEGSKA (reference sequence). The CDR3 region has the DNA TGCAGTGCTGGCGAAGAGACCCAGTACTTC. It specifies CSAGEETQYF.

The V call is TRBV10-3, the J call TRBJ1-2; no definite D call. This CDR3 has 12 residues. The V end was cut by 3 bases, the J end by 5 bases, with 7 bases between. Germline V gene lookup returns CDR1 ENHRY and CDR2 SYGVKD. The CDR3 sequence is CAISDLVYGYTF. The CDR3, as DNA: TGTGCCATCAGTGACTTGGTATATGGCTACACCTTC.

This chain uses TRBV11-2 with TRBJ1-1; 7 positions match TRBD1. The J segment lost 0 bases and the V segment lost 6 bases, leaving 10 bases of the junction unmatched. Germline V gene data show CDR1 as SGHAT and CDR2 as FQNNGV. This CDR3 contains 16 residues. The CDR3 coding sequence is TGTGCCAGCAGGTCGGTTAGGGGGCGGGTGAACACTGAAGCTTTCTTT. Amino acid sequence: CASRSVRGRVNTEAFF.

Comment on this clone: No conserved phenylalanine or tryptophan ends this CDR3, so it is likely a read error. The DNA is left out, because the CDR3 cannot be placed on it with certainty; the CDR3 is given as TCRdb lists it. CDR3 loop: CASSESHGTLLIL. The gene calls are TRBV6-1 and TRBJ2-7; TRBD2, as called in the table, went unchecked against the DNA. Ends included, the CDR3 has 13 residues. Germline assignment: CDR1 MNHNS and CDR2 SASEGT.

The chain joins TRBV30 to TRBJ1-5; D unclear. V was clipped by 2 bases and J by 5 bases, with 10 bases between them. Germline loops: CDR1 GTSNPN, CDR2 SVGIG (reference sequence). This CDR3 spans 13 amino acids. CDR3: CAWSPSNHQPQHF. CDR3 nucleotides: TGTGCCTGGAGTCCCTCCAACCATCAGCCCCAGCATTTT.

This chain joins TRBV27 and TRBJ1-4; no clear D gene. Germline assignment: CDR1 MNHEY and CDR2 SMNVEV (reference sequence). The ends were cut back, 4 bases at V and 5 bases at J, with 8 bases in the middle. The CDR3 runs to 13 residues. CDR3 coding DNA: TGTGCCAGCAGTTCCAGTCACAATGAAAAACTGTTTTTT. Its translation: CASSSSHNEKLFF.

The rearrangement joins TRBV7-6 to TRBJ2-7, with unresolved D. The CDR3 is made up of 12 amino acids. V was shortened by 5 bases and J by 2 bases, with 7 bases between the two germline ends. CDR1 and CDR2 (germline): SGHVS, FNYEAQ. This CDR3 reads CASSPSAYEQYF. In nucleotides, the CDR3 is TGTGCCAGCAGCCCGTCAGCCTACGAGCAGTACTTC.

CDR3 protein: CASSLEGTGGWETQYF. CDR3 sequence (DNA): TGCGCCAGCAGCTTGGAGGGGACAGGGGGTTGGGAGACCCAGTACTTC. The chain joins TRBV5-1 to TRBJ2-5; 11 bases agree with TRBD1. With V trimmed by 0 bases and J by 5 bases, 6 bases remained unmatched. Germline V gene sequence: CDR1 SGHRS, CDR2 YFSETQ. The CDR3 runs to 16 residues.

The chain has TRBV14 and TRBJ2-2; D gene uncertain. The CDR3 extends over 13 amino acids. V lost 6 bases and J lost 6, with 11 bases in between. Germline CDR1 and CDR2: SGHDN and FVKESK. The CDR3 sequence: CASSRPGAGELFF. The CDR3 DNA sequence: TGTGCCAGCAGTCGACCTGGGGCCGGGGAGCTGTTTTTT.

The V call is TRBV5-8, the J call TRBJ1-1, with D perhaps matching TRBD1 (6 bases). The CDR3 contains 14 residues. Germline CDR1 is SGHTS and CDR2 is YDEGEE. V gave up 1 base and J gave up 4 bases, with 11 bases separating them. The CDR3 nucleotides read TGTGCCAGCAGCTTGAGGACAGTCGCCACTGAAGCTTTCTTT. It specifies CASSLRTVATEAFF.

The rearrangement joins TRBV2 to TRBJ2-3; TRBD1 matches at 7 bases. The CDR3 spans 13 residues. Trimming took 8 bases from V and 4 from J; bases not matched to a gene: 6. Looked up from germline, CDR1 is SNHLY and CDR2 is FYNNEI. In DNA, the CDR3 is TGTGCCAGCGGGGGACAGTTTCCAGATACGCAGTATTTT. It yields the protein CASGGQFPDTQYF.

The rearrangement joins TRBV2 to TRBJ1-5; D may be TRBD1 (5 bases). Germline V CDR1 and CDR2: SNHLY, FYNNEI. The CDR3 has 13 amino acids. V lost 9 bases, J lost 3 bases, and 12 bases lay in between. The CDR3 region is CASKTVPNQPQHF. In nucleotides, the CDR3 is TGTGCCAGTAAGACAGTTCCCAATCAGCCCCAGCATTTT.